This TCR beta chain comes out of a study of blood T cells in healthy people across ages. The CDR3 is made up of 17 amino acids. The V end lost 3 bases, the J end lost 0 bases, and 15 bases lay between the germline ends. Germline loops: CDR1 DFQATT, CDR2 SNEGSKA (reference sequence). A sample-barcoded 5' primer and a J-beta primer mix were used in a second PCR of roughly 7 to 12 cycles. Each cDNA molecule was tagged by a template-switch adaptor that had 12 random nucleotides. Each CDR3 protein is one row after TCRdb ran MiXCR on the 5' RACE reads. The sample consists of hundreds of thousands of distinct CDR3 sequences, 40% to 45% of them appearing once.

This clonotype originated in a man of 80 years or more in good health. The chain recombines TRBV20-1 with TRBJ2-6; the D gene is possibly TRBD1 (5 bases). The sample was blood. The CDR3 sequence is CSASYGREYSGANVLTF. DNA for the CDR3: TGCAGTGCTAGTTATGGCAGGGAATACTCTGGGGCCAACGTCCTGACTTTC.